This TCR beta chain was retrieved from a study of cytomegalovirus exposure and HLA in healthy donors. Study findings and constraints: An analysis done earlier found most TCR beta V segments productive about 90% or about 30% of the time.

Comments on this clone: What it binds is not known.

Both 60 Vbeta primers and 13 Jbeta primers went into the PCR. The assay was immunoSEQ multiplex PCR, and TCRdb's table has in-frame clones only and misses some. The data hold about 170,000 clones, with roughly three quarters observed a single time. There are 16 residues in the CDR3. The germline gives CDR1 SNHLY, CDR2 FYNNEI. Trimming cost V 6 bases and J 6 bases; bases outside gene matches: 10. This chain connects TRBV2 to TRBJ2-1; TRBD2 matches 11 bases. The TCR was taken from a woman in her 50s in good health and CMV-seropositive. The sequenced material came from PBMCs. CDR3: CASSLLAGGISNEQFF. The CDR3 bases are TGTGCCAGCAGCCTCCTAGCGGGGGGAATTAGCAATGAGCAGTTCTTC.